This T cell receptor (beta chain) was captured by sequencing in a study of blood T cell repertoires in COVID-19. V gave up 2 bases and J gave up 4 bases, with 14 bases separating them. This CDR3 is built from 15 residues. The germline V gene encodes CDR1 SNHLY and CDR2 FYNNEI. Per the study methods: Nucleated cell number was recorded as an estimate derived from reference gene primer amplification. Some clones are missing from TCRdb's copy, which holds only in-frame ones; the method was immunoSEQ multiplex PCR. The V and J calls and clone size are taken from that table; D and trimming were inferred from the DNA. The sample records around 110,000 clones, just under 80% being singletons. This clone was picked up one time.

This chain links TRBV2 with TRBJ1-1; no firm D call. Sequenced input: peripheral blood. This clonotype was obtained from a man aged 55 to 69 with active or convalescent COVID-19. The CDR3 bases are TGTGCCAGCAGTGAATATCCCTCCCGGGGCACTGAAGCTTTCTTT. Protein sequence: CASSEYPSRGTEAFF.